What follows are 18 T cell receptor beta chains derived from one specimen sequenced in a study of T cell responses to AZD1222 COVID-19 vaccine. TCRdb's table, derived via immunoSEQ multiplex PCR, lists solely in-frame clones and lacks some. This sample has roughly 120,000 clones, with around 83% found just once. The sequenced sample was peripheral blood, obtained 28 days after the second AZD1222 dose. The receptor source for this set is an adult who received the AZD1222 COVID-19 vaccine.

CDR3 DNA: TGTGCCAGCACGCAAGCGGGATACAATGAGCAGTTCTTC. This codes for CASTQAGYNEQFF. The rearrangement joins TRBV6-5 to TRBJ2-1; 7 bases match TRBD2. Trimming at V came to 7 bases and at J to 4 bases, leaving 4 bases not matched to a gene. CDR1 is MNHEY, CDR2 SVGAGI, per germline. The CDR3 has 13 amino acids.

CDR3 DNA: TGTGCCAGCAGCCAGCAGGGCTTGTTGGGTTCACCCCTCCACTTT. Protein product: CASSQQGLLGSPLHF. The rearrangement links TRBV6-5 to TRBJ1-6, with D perhaps TRBD1 (5 bases). Germline values: CDR1 MNHEY, CDR2 SVGAGI. Trimming took 6 bases from V and 9 from J, leaving 18 bases between them. The CDR3 runs 15 residues.

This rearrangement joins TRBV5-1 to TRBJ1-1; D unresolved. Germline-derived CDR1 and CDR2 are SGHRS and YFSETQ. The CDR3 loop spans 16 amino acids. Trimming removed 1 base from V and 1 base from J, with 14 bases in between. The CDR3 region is CASSLISATANTEAFF. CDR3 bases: TGCGCCAGCAGCTTGATTTCTGCGACGGCGAACACTGAAGCTTTCTTT.

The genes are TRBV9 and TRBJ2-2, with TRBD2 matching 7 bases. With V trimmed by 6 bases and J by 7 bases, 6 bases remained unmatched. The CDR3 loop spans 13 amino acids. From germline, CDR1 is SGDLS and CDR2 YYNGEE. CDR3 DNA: TGTGCCAGCACCCCCTGGGAGGGCGGGGAGCTGTTTTTT. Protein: CASTPWEGGELFF.

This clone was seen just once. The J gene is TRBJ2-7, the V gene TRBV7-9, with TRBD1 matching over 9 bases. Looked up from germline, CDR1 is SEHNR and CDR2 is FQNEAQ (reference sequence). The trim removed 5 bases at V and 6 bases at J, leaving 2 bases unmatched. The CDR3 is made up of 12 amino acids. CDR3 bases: TGTGCCAGCAGCCCGGACAGGGGCGAGCAGTACTTC. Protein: CASSPDRGEQYF.

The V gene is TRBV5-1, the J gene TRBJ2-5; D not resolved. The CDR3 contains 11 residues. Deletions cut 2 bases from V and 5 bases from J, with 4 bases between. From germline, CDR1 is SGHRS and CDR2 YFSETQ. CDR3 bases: TGCGCCAGCAGCTTCATGGAGACCCAGTACTTC. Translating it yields CASSFMETQYF.

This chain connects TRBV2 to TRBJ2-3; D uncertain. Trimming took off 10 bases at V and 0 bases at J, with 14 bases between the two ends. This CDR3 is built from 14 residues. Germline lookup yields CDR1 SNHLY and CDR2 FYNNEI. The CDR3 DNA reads TGTGCCATCTTGGACCGGGCGAGCACAGATACGCAGTATTTT. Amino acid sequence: CAILDRASTDTQYF.

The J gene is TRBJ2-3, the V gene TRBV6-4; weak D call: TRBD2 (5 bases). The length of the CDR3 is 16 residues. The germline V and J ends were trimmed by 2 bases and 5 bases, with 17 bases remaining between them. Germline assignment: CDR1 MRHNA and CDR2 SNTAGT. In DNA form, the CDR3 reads TGTGCCAGCAGTGACCAATTTGCGCGAGAGGGAGATACGCAGTATTTT. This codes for CASSDQFAREGDTQYF.

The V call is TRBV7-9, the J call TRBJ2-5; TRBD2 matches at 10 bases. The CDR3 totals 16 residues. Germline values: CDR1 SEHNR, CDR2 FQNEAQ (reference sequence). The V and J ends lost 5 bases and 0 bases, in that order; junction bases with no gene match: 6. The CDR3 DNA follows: TGTGCCAGCAGCCATAGCGGGGGGTCGTACCAAGAGACCCAGTACTTC. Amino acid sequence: CASSHSGGSYQETQYF. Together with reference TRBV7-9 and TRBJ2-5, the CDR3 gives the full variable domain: DTGVSQNPRHKITKRGQNVTFRCDPISEHNRLYWYRQTLGQGPEFLTYFQNEAQLEKSRLLSDRFSAERPKGSFSTLEIQRTEQGDSAMYLCASSHSGGSYQETQYFGPGTRLLVL.

CDR3 region: CASSLGGGRAQGTQYF. The CDR3 nucleotides are TGTGCCAGCAGCTTGGGTGGGGGCCGCGCGCAAGGCACCCAGTACTTC. This rearrangement joins TRBV5-4 to TRBJ2-5, with TRBD1 as a possible D gene (6 bases). Germline values: CDR1 SGHNT, CDR2 YYREEE (reference sequence). V was pared by 0 bases and J by 8 bases, with 20 bases between. This CDR3 has 16 residues.

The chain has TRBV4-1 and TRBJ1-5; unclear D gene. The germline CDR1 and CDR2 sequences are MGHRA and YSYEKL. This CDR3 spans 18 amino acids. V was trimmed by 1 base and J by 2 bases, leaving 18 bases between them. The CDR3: CASSQGERASWGNQPQHF. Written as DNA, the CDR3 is TGCGCCAGCAGCCAAGGAGAGCGGGCTTCTTGGGGCAATCAGCCCCAGCATTTT.

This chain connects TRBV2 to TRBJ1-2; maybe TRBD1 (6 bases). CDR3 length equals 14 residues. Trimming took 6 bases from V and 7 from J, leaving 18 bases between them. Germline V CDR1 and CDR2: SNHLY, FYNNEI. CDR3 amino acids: CASSPRGAPSGYTF. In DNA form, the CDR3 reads TGTGCCAGCAGCCCCCGGGGGGCCCCCAGTGGCTACACCTTC.

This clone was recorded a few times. The CDR3 DNA follows: TGTGCCAGCAGCCCCGGGACGGTTGGAAATCAGCCCCAGCATTTT. It specifies CASSPGTVGNQPQHF. V and J are TRBV11-2 and TRBJ1-5, with D perhaps TRBD1 (5 bases). The germline CDR1 and CDR2 sequences are SGHAT and FQNNGV. The V and J ends lost 5 bases and 4 bases respectively, with 15 bases between them. There are 15 residues in the CDR3.

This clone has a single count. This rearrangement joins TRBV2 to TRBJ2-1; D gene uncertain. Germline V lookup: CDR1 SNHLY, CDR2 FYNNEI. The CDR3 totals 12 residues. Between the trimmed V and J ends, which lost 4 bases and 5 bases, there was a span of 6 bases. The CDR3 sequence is CASSGPHNEQFF. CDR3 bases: TGTGCCAGCAGTGGACCGCACAATGAGCAGTTCTTC.

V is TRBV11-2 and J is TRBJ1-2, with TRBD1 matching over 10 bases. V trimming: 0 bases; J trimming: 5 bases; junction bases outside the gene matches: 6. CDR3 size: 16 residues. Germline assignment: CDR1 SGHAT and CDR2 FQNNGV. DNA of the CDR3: TGTGCCAGCAGCTTAGACGCGGGACAGGGGTGGTATGGCTACACCTTC. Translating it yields CASSLDAGQGWYGYTF.

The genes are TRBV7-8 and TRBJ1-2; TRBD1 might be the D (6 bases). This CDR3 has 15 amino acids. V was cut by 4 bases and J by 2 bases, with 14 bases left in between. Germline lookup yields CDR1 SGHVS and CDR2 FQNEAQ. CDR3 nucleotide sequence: TGTGCCAGCAGCTCGGGACACGGATTGAACTATGGCTACACCTTC. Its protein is CASSSGHGLNYGYTF. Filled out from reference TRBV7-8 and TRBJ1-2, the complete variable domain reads GAGVSQSPRYKVAKRGQDVALRCDPISGHVSLFWYQQALGQGPEFLTYFQNEAQLDKSGLPSDRFFAERPEGSVSTLKIQRTQQEDSAVYLCASSSGHGLNYGYTFGSGTRLTVV.

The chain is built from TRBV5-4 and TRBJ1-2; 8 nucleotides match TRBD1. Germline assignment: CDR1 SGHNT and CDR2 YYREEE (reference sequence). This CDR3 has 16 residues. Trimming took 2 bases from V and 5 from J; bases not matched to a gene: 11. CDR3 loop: CASSLGGGQEIYGYTF. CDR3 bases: TGTGCCAGCAGCTTAGGGGGGGGACAGGAGATTTATGGCTACACCTTC.

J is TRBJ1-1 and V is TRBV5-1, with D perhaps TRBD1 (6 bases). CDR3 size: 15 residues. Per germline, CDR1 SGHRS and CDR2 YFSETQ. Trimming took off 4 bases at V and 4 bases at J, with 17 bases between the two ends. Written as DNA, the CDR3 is TGCGCCAGCAGCACCGTGACAGGAGAGGCCACTGAAGCTTTCTTT. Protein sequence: CASSTVTGEATEAFF. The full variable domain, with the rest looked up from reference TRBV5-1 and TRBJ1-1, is KAGVTQTPRYLIKTRGQQVTLSCSPISGHRSVSWYQQTPGQGLQFLFEYFSETQRNKGNFPGRFSGRQFSNSRSEMNVSTLELGDSALYLCASSTVTGEATEAFFGQGTRLTVV.